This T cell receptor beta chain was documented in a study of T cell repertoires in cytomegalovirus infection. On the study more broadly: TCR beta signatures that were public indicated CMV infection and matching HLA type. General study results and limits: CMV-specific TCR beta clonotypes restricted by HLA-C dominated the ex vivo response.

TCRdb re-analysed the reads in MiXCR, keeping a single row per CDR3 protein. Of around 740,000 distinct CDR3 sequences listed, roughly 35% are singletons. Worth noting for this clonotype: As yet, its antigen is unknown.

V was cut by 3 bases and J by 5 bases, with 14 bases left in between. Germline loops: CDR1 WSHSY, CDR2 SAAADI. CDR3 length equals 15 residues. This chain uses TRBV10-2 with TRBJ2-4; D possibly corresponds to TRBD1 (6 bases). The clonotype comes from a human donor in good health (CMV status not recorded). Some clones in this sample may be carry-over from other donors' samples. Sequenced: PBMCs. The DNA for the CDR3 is TGCGCCAGCAGTGACCTCTGGGGGCTCCAAAACATTCAGTACTTC. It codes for CASSDLWGLQNIQYF.